The subject of this entry is one T cell receptor (beta chain). The data stem from a study of blood T cell repertoires in COVID-19. Assay: immunoSEQ multiplex PCR; the TCRdb copy retains only in-frame clones and omits some. This sample has roughly 200,000 clones, with 65% to 80% found just once. The V gene's germline CDR1 is LNHDA and CDR2 SQIVND (reference sequence). V was shortened by 2 bases and J by 12 bases, with 17 bases between the two germline ends. The CDR3 is 14 amino acids. Sequenced sample: peripheral blood. The rearrangement links TRBV19 to TRBJ2-1, with D maybe TRBD1 (6 bases). The clonotype comes from a man in his forties or fifties who had recovered from COVID-19. The CDR3 here is CASSISDSRRRQFF. The CDR3 DNA sequence: TGTGCCAGTAGTATATCGGACAGCCGCCGACGGCAGTTCTTC.